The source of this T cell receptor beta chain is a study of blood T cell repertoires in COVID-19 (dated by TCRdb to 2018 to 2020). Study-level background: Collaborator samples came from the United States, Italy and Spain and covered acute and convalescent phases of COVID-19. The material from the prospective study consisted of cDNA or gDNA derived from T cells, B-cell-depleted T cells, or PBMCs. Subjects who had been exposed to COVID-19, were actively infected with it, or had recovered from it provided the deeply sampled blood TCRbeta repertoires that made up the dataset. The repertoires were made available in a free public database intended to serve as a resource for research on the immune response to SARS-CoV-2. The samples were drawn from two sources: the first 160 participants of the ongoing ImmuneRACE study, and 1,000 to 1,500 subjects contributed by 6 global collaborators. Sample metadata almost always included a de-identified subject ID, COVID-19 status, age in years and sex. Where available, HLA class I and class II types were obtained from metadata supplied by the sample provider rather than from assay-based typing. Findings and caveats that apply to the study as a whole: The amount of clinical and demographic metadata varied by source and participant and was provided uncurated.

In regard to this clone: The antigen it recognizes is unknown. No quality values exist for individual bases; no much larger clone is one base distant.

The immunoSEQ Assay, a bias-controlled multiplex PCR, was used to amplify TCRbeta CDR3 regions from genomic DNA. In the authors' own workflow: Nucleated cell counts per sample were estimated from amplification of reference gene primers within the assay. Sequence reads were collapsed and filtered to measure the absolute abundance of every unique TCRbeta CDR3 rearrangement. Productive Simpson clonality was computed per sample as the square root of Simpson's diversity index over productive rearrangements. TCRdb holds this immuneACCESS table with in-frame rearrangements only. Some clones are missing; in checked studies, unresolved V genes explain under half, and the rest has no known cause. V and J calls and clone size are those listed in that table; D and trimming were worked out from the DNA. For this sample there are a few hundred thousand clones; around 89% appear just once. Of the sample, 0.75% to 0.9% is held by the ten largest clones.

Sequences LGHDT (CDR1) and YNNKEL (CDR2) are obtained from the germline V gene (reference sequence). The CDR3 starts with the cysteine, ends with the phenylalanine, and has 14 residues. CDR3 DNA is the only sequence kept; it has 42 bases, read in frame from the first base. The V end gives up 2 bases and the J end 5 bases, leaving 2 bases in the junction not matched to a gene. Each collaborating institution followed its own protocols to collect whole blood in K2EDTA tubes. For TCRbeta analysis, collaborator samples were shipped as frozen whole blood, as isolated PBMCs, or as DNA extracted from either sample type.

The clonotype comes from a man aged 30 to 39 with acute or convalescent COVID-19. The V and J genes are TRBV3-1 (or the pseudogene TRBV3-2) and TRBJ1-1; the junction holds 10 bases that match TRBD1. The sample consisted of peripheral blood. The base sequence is TGTGCCAGCAGCCAAAGGGACAGGGGAACTGAAGCTTTCTTT. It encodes CASSQRDRGTEAFF.